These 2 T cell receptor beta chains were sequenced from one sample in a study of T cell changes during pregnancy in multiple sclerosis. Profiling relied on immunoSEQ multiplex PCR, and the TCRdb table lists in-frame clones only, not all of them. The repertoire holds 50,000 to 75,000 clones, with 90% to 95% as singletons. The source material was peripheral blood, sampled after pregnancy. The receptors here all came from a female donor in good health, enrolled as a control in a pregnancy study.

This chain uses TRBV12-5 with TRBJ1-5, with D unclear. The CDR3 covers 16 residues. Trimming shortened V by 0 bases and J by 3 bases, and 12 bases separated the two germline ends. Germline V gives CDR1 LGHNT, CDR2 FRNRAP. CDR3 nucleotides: TGTGCTAGTGGTTTGGTAATCGGGAATCCCAATCAGCCCCAGCATTTT. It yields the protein CASGLVIGNPNQPQHF.

CDR3 sequence reads: CASSLEGRINTGELFF. The CDR3 DNA reads as TGTGCCAGCAGCTTAGAGGGGCGGATAAACACCGGGGAGCTGTTTTTT. The gene calls are TRBV11-3 and TRBJ2-2, with D possibly matching TRBD1 (5 bases). Trimming pared 0 bases from V and 2 bases from J, leaving 10 bases between. The CDR3 loop spans 16 amino acids. CDR1 and CDR2 from the germline V gene are SGHNT and YENEEA.